Listed here is a single T cell receptor (beta chain). Its specificity is unknown. V shed 5 bases, J shed 3 bases, and the junction held 9 bases outside the gene matches. This CDR3 contains 15 residues. Germline V gives CDR1 SGHTA, CDR2 FQGNSA. The sample comes from a study of T cell responses to AZD1222 COVID-19 vaccine. The protocol was immunoSEQ multiplex PCR, while the TCRdb copy is restricted to in-frame clones and leaves out a portion. The sample carries some 200,000 clones, approximately 92% recorded once. Study-level results: Baseline seropositives among AZD1222 recipients totaled only five or six. A mostly white British donor set with more females was recruited, and clonal diversity was possibly underestimated. Repertoire collection took place solely once the T cell response had peaked. Spike-specific TCR repertoires showed rising breadth and depth after two AZD1222 doses.

The sample in question was peripheral blood, obtained on day 0 of AZD1222 vaccination. The chain has TRBV7-2 and TRBJ2-5; 7 nucleotides match TRBD2. The sequence was collected from an adult in good health. CDR3 amino acids: CASSRRLAKEETQYF. DNA of the CDR3: TGTGCCAGCAGCCGCAGACTAGCAAAGGAAGAGACCCAGTACTTC.